Listed below are T cell receptor beta chains from one sample, sequenced in a study of cytomegalovirus exposure and HLA in healthy donors. Generated by immunoSEQ multiplex PCR, the TCRdb table keeps only in-frame clones and is missing some. Of some 95,000 clones listed, roughly 75% were seen once; the top ten hold less than 8%. Sequences were obtained from PBMCs. The receptor source for this set is a man aged 30 to 39 in good health and CMV-seronegative. Both conserved end residues are part of each CDR3. The D gene is left open where the match is weak. Expanded clones are given a class, and other clones once, few, many or no size at all.

cdr3_length d_call j_call v_call clone_size cdr3_nt cdr3_aa
13 - TRBJ1-1 TRBV7-2 - TGTGCCAGCAGCTCAACAGGGAACACTGAAGCTTTCTTT CASSSTGNTEAFF
12 - TRBJ2-5 TRBV5-1 - TGCGCCAGCAGCGAGGTTATCGAGACCCAGTACTTC CASSEVIETQYF
15 TRBD1 TRBJ2-5 TRBV11-3 once TGTGCCAGCAGCATGGGACCGGGACAGGGGGAGACCCAGTACTTC CASSMGPGQGETQYF
17 TRBD2 TRBJ2-3 TRBV6-1 - TGTGCCAGCAGTGATGGACTAGCGGGGGATATGTCAGATACGCAGTATTTT CASSDGLAGDMSDTQYF
14 TRBD1 TRBJ1-6 TRBV27 - TGTGCCAGCAGTTCCTTGACAGGGGCTTCACCCCTCCACTTT CASSSLTGASPLHF
12 - TRBJ2-7 TRBV19 few TGTGCCACCAATGGCAGGGACTACGAGCAGTACTTC CATNGRDYEQYF
15 TRBD1 TRBJ2-7 TRBV7-9 - TGTGCCAGCAGACCGGGGACAGGGAGTTACTACGAGCAGTACTTC CASRPGTGSYYEQYF
14 - TRBJ1-2 TRBV5-6 - TGTGCCAGCCAGCGGGGGTCCACTAACTATGGCTACACCTTC CASQRGSTNYGYTF
14 TRBD1 TRBJ1-5 TRBV29-1 - TGTAGCGTTCCAACAGGGGTAGGAAATCAGCCCCAGCATTTT CSVPTGVGNQPQHF
15 TRBD1 TRBJ2-1 TRBV15 once TGTGCCACCAGCAGAGACCTATCAGGGGGCAATGAGCAGTTCTTC CATSRDLSGGNEQFF
14 TRBD2 TRBJ2-1 TRBV30 few TGTGCCTGGAGTGTAGGTAGCGGGGCGAATGAGCAGTTCTTC CAWSVGSGANEQFF
14 - TRBJ2-5 TRBV7-9 few TGTGCCAGCAGCTCCCTGGGGAGTTGGGAGACCCAGTACTTC CASSSLGSWETQYF
13 - TRBJ1-5 TRBV29-1 - TGCAGCGTTGAAAACAATAGCAATCAGCCCCAGCATTTT CSVENNSNQPQHF
15 TRBD1 TRBJ2-3 TRBV6-1 - TGTGCCAGCTCTTGGGGGACAGGGGGTACAGATACGCAGTATTTT CASSWGTGGTDTQYF
14 - TRBJ1-2 TRBV6-1 - TGTGCCAGCACCCTCCGGGGGACCGTGGAGGGCTACACCTTC CASTLRGTVEGYTF
14 - TRBJ1-2 TRBV21-1 - TGTGCCAGCAGTCACGTGGGGGGGCACTATGGCTACACCTTC CASSHVGGHYGYTF
15 TRBD1 TRBJ2-1 TRBV2 - TGTGCCAGCAGTGGCCGGACAGGGGGGTTGAATGAGCAGTTCTTC CASSGRTGGLNEQFF
16 - TRBJ2-4 TRBV2 - TGTGCCAGCAGTGCTGAGGCGGGATTGGCCAAAAACATTCAGTACTTC CASSAEAGLAKNIQYF
15 - TRBJ1-1 TRBV30 - TGTGCCTGGAGTGTTGTTCCAGGGAGGGGGACTGAAGCTTTCTTT CAWSVVPGRGTEAFF
18 TRBD2 TRBJ2-2 TRBV30 - TGTGCCTGGAGACCCCGACTAGCGGGAGGGCCTAAGGCCGGGGAGCTGTTTTTT CAWRPRLAGGPKAGELFF
18 - TRBJ2-3 TRBV5-4 - TGTGCCAGCAGCTTAGGGGGTGGCGGCGTACCTAGCACAGATACGCAGTATTTT CASSLGGGGVPSTDTQYF
11 - TRBJ2-7 TRBV29-1 - TGCAGCTCGTTACAGGGTAACGAGCAGTACTTC CSSLQGNEQYF